This T cell receptor beta chain was found in a study of shared clonotypes between healthy human individuals (dated by TCRdb to 2020 to 2021). A note on the overall study: A couple of women and a few men aged 18 to 49 years were included in the cohort. For each donor, three plates each were used for CD4 naive and CD4 memory, two plates were used for CD8 naive, and one plate was used for CD8 memory. To estimate repertoire size and how much clonotypes are shared between individuals, the study performed deep sequencing of blood TCR repertoires from a few healthy adults. Different laboratories and diverse techniques were used to prepare libraries and sequence TCR repertoires, to increase sequencing depth and limit assay-specific biases. Each donor's leukapheresis produced roughly between roughly 0.85 and 10 billion PBMCs.

General conclusions and limits of the study: Compared with non-shared clonotypes, the clonotypes found in all four sorted-subset donors had higher generation probabilities. Sharing across a few donors was observed for about 5% of naive CD4, less than 4% of naive CD8, over 2% of memory CD4, and about 0.39% of memory CD8 clonotypes. Sampling was restricted to blood, and TCR repertoires in tissues likely differ from the TCR repertoires found in blood. Even with the large sequencing depth, rarefaction of the sorted-subset datasets indicated that sequencing was incomplete. Pairwise subsampling led to the expectation that sequencing depth would affect the degree of clonotype sharing among donors. Because the study included a small number of donors, the genetic and exposure-history diversity represented was limited. Naive subsets generally had larger estimated clonotype richness than memory subsets did.

Relative to germline, V is missing 4 bases and J is missing 0 bases, with 4 bases of the junction outside any gene match. Inclusive of the bounding cysteine and phenylalanine, the CDR3 is 14 residues long. Only the CDR3 region is kept as DNA, spanning 42 bases read in frame from base 1. Based on the germline V gene (reference sequence), the CDR1 and CDR2 sequences are SGHNT and YYREEE. Points on this clone: What antigen it recognizes has not been identified. Nothing much larger sits one base from this clone, and base qualities are not available.

Using the deep immunoSEQ assay, TCR CDR3 regions were amplified from genomic DNA by multiplex PCR. Genomic DNA extracted from each cell subset was distributed evenly over all wells of several immunoSEQ 96-well plates, and each plate served as one replicate. For sorted subsets, each replicate PCR was loaded with 200 ng genomic DNA, equivalent to approximately 33,000 T cell genomes. The purified libraries were quantified using a Qubit 3.0 fluorometer, sized with a Bioanalyzer 2100, and then quantified again using the KAPA Library Quantification kit. Every immunoSEQ 96-well plate was sequenced on a dedicated single-read 150-cycle Illumina NextSeq 550 flow cell. Processing in the source paper ran as follows. Because the immunoSEQ output included only junctional sequences and no quality scores, the filtering could not be the same as the filtering used for full-length reads. Sequences were annotated with PyIR, a Python wrapper for IgBLAST v1.9, and V/J genes and CDR3 were assigned using IMGT germline references. Any read was removed if the V/J assignment was weak (E-value above 1e-6), the CDR3 was missing, or the read contained stop codons, out-of-frame junctions, or ambiguous translated residues. A V3J clonotype was defined by an identical inferred V gene, J gene, and CDR3 amino acid sequence. Percentage overlap between repertoires was calculated by dividing the number of shared unique clonotypes by the size of the smaller repertoire. Repertoire richness was assessed with RTK rarefaction, the Chao1 estimator, and Recon v2.1 estimates of unobserved clonotypes. OLGA was used to compute generation probabilities for all TCRbeta clonotypes that the gDNA method yielded from a few donors. The table comes from immuneACCESS by way of TCRdb, which keeps in-frame sequences with V and J called. Part of the clones is missing from these tables; in studies checked, under half for an unresolved V gene and the rest for unknown reasons. The DNA gave D and trimming, while V, J and clone size come from that table. The sample contains approximately 350,000 clones, about 96% of them found a single time. The top ten clones comprise more than 0.3% of the sample.

Donors were healthy HIV-negative adults with no recently reported acute infections or vaccinations. Only Caucasian adults living in Nashville, Tennessee, USA were represented among the donors. CD8 memory samples consisted of magnetically selected CD45RO+ cells combined with CCR7-negative CD45RA+ effector memory (TemRA) cells. Blood was collected by leukapheresis, and PBMCs were isolated by Ficoll-Histopaque density gradient centrifugation and then cryopreserved in liquid nitrogen vapor phase. Purity and quantity of every magnetically sorted T cell population were checked by analytical flow cytometry. From each sorted fraction, genomic DNA was isolated and quantified by UV absorbance on a Nanodrop 2000c.

This sequence originates from a man younger than 45 in good health. The sequencing sample was made of memory CD8+ T cells sorted from blood. The cell subset or site label here, explained by the study, means: CD45RO+ cells pooled with CCR7-negative TemRA cells. Recombination joined TRBV5-4 with TRBJ2-7, and TRBD2 matches 7 of the central bases. The CDR3 is CASSRGGLSYEQYF. The nucleotide sequence reads TGTGCCAGCAGCCGGGGAGGGCTCTCCTACGAGCAGTACTTC. Reference TRBV5-4 and TRBJ2-7 genes cover what lies past the CDR3, so the full variable domain is ETGVTQSPTHLIKTRGQQVTLRCSSQSGHNTVSWYQQALGQGPQFIFQYYREEENGRGNFPPRFSGLQFPNYSSELNVNALELDDSALYLCASSRGGLSYEQYFGPGTRLTVT.